One and the same sample provided the 20 T cell receptor beta chains below, sequenced in a study of cytomegalovirus exposure and HLA in healthy donors (dated by TCRdb to the late 2010s). Libraries were constructed by the immunoSEQ multiplex PCR assay. For the multiplex PCR, a mixture combining 60 forward primers for TCR Vbeta segments and 13 reverse primers for TCR Jbeta segments was used. Held by TCRdb, this immuneACCESS table contains in-frame sequences only and omits some clones. Under half of the omission traces to an unresolved V gene where checked; the cause of the rest is unknown. The sample records 85,000 to 90,000 clones, roughly 85% of which are singletons. The ten largest clonotypes hold 7% to 8.5% of the sample. The sequenced material came from PBMCs. These receptors all stem from a man aged 40-55 years in good health and CMV-seropositive.

V usage is TRBV6-5 and J usage is TRBJ2-7; TRBD2 is a possible D gene (6 bases). CDR1 is MNHEY, CDR2 SVGAGI, per germline. The germline V and J ends were trimmed by 4 bases and 5 bases, with 15 bases remaining between them. The CDR3 extends over 14 amino acids. The DNA of the CDR3 is TGTGCCAGCAGTTTAGGGGACTCCGGGGACGAGCAGTACTTC. Protein: CASSLGDSGDEQYF.

This clone was seen more than once but under ten times. The genes are TRBV19 and TRBJ1-5, with a tentative D call TRBD1 (5 bases). V was trimmed by 0 bases and J by 4 bases, leaving 7 bases between them. This CDR3 has 14 residues. Germline-derived CDR1 and CDR2 are LNHDA and SQIVND (reference sequence). The chain's CDR3 is CASSIDRGNQPQHF. CDR3 sequence (DNA): TGTGCCAGTAGTATAGATAGGGGTAATCAGCCCCAGCATTTT.

The V gene is TRBV6-1, the J gene TRBJ1-6; possible D gene TRBD1, 6 bases. Germline-derived CDR1 and CDR2 are MNHNS and SASEGT. The CDR3 runs to 16 residues. V lost 1 base to trimming and J lost 7 bases, with 14 bases between them. This CDR3 is CASSEEPQGGNSPLHF. Here the CDR3 DNA reads TGTGCCAGCAGTGAAGAGCCACAGGGAGGGAATTCACCCCTCCACTTT.

V is TRBV4-1 and J is TRBJ1-2; TRBD1 matches at 8 bases. Germline values: CDR1 MGHRA, CDR2 YSYEKL. This CDR3 spans 15 amino acids. J was trimmed by 2 bases and V by 0 bases; bases with no gene match: 2. In DNA form, the CDR3 reads TGCGCCAGCAGCCAAGATCGGGACAGGAACTATGGCTACACCTTC. This sequence encodes CASSQDRDRNYGYTF.

V and J are TRBV18 and TRBJ2-1; no reliable D call. V dropped 3 bases and J dropped 1 base, with 10 bases sitting between them. CDR3 length: 15 residues. Germline assignment: CDR1 KGHSH and CDR2 LQKENI. CDR3 coding DNA: TGTGCCAGCTCACCGGCCGTTGGTTCCTACAATGAGCAGTTCTTC. It yields the protein CASSPAVGSYNEQFF.

The genes are TRBV7-9 and TRBJ2-2; 10 bases are a match to TRBD2. Germline V CDR1 and CDR2: SEHNR, FQNEAQ (reference sequence). With V trimmed by 6 bases and J by 2 bases, 3 bases remained unmatched. The CDR3 is 15 residues long. The CDR3: CASRWTSGNTGELFF. CDR3 nucleotide sequence: TGTGCCAGCAGGTGGACTAGCGGAAACACCGGGGAGCTGTTTTTT.

The CDR3 sequence: CAISDSDRPPYEQYF. For the CDR3, the DNA is TGTGCCATCAGTGACTCGGACAGACCACCCTACGAGCAGTACTTC. This chain connects TRBV10-3 to TRBJ2-7; a possible D gene is TRBD1 (6 bases). This CDR3 has 15 residues. V lost 3 bases and J 2 bases, leaving 14 bases between the germline ends. Germline V gene lookup returns CDR1 ENHRY and CDR2 SYGVKD.

This clone occurred once. V and J are TRBV6-1 and TRBJ1-6; the D gene is possibly TRBD1 (6 bases). The CDR3 spans 13 residues. Looked up from germline, CDR1 is MNHNS and CDR2 is SASEGT. The germline V and J ends were trimmed by 4 bases and 13 bases, with 14 bases remaining between them. CDR3 loop: CASSAVDRPPLHF. CDR3 sequence (DNA): TGTGCCAGCAGTGCTGTCGACAGGCCGCCCCTCCACTTT.

V gene TRBV25-1 combines with J gene TRBJ1-4; D call uncertain. Germline CDR1 and CDR2: MGHDK and SYGVNS. The CDR3 runs 14 residues. Between the trimmed V and J ends, which lost 3 bases and 3 bases, there was a span of 8 bases. The CDR3 here is CASSDWSSNEKLFF. As DNA, the CDR3 is TGTGCCAGCAGTGATTGGAGCTCTAATGAAAAACTGTTTTTT.

The V and J genes are TRBV21-1 and TRBJ2-3; TRBD2, the table's D call, was not compared with the DNA. TRBV21-1 is marked as a pseudogene. The CDR3 loop spans 18 amino acids. CDR3 DNA: TGTGCCAGCAGCAGAGGAACCGGGACTAGCGGGGGCACAGATACGCAGTATTTT. It is translated as CASSRGTGTSGGTDTQYF.

The CDR3 DNA reads TGTGCCAGCAACCCCTCTCCCAACGGGGATGCTAACTATGGCTACACCTTC. This encodes CASNPSPNGDANYGYTF. The chain carries TRBV2 and TRBJ1-2; D is undetermined. Trimming pared 7 bases from V and 0 bases from J, leaving 21 bases between. CDR1 is SNHLY and CDR2 is FYNNEI in the germline V gene. This CDR3 has 17 amino acids.

This clone was counted between two and nine times. The genes are TRBV4-3 and TRBJ1-6; 11 bases map to TRBD1. The CDR3 runs 16 residues. CDR1 and CDR2 (germline): LGHNA, YSLEER. Trimming removed 5 bases from V and 3 bases from J; junction bases left unmatched: 3. The CDR3 DNA is TGCGCCAGCAGCTCCGGGACAGGGGGCTATAATTCACCCCTCCACTTT. This codes for CASSSGTGGYNSPLHF.

This chain joins TRBV5-1 and TRBJ1-4; the match to TRBD1 covers 10 bases. The CDR3 runs to 15 residues. The V segment lost 4 bases and the J segment 6 bases; nucleotides outside the gene matches: 6. The germline V gene encodes CDR1 SGHRS and CDR2 YFSETQ. CDR3 nucleotides: TGCGCCAGCAGCATAGGACAGGGGGATTATGAAAAACTGTTTTTT. It encodes CASSIGQGDYEKLFF. The whole variable domain, remainder taken from reference TRBV5-1 and TRBJ1-4, is KAGVTQTPRYLIKTRGQQVTLSCSPISGHRSVSWYQQTPGQGLQFLFEYFSETQRNKGNFPGRFSGRQFSNSRSEMNVSTLELGDSALYLCASSIGQGDYEKLFFGSGTQLSVL.

V usage is TRBV11-2 and J usage is TRBJ2-2; 7 bases match TRBD2. Germline V gene data show CDR1 as SGHAT and CDR2 as FQNNGV. The CDR3 has 15 amino acids. J was trimmed by 0 bases and V by 4 bases; bases with no gene match: 2. CDR3: CASSSGLTNTGELFF. DNA of the CDR3: TGTGCCAGCAGCTCGGGACTAACGAACACCGGGGAGCTGTTTTTT.

The chain joins TRBV28 to TRBJ1-3; 8 bases map to TRBD1. V shed 3 bases, J shed 0 bases, and the junction held 4 bases outside the gene matches. CDR3 length equals 16 residues. Germline V lookup: CDR1 MDHEN, CDR2 SYDVKM. The DNA of the CDR3 is TGTGCCAGCAGTTTCGGACAGGGCTTCTCTGGAAACACCATATATTTT. Amino acid sequence: CASSFGQGFSGNTIYF.

The chain carries TRBV19 and TRBJ2-3; TRBD1 agrees at 7 bases. Germline lookup yields CDR1 LNHDA and CDR2 SQIVND (reference sequence). Trimming at V came to 5 bases and at J to 3 bases, leaving 11 bases not matched to a gene. The CDR3 has 16 amino acids. In nucleotides, the CDR3 is TGTGCCAGTAGTGGGACCCGGGACAGAATTACAGATACGCAGTATTTT. It encodes CASSGTRDRITDTQYF.

There are a few counts of this clone. The chain uses TRBV4-1 and TRBJ2-3, with D possibly being TRBD2 (6 bases). CDR3 size: 17 residues. Germline V lookup: CDR1 MGHRA, CDR2 YSYEKL. V lost 2 bases to trimming and J lost 6 bases, with 21 bases between them. CDR3 sequence (DNA): TGCGCCAGCAGCCAAACCGGTGCGGGACTCGACCAGGATACGCAGTATTTT. This translates into CASSQTGAGLDQDTQYF.

This chain uses TRBV27 with TRBJ2-6; TRBD1 matches at 8 bases. Unmatched junction bases numbered 12, after V lost 7 bases and J lost 1 base. The CDR3 has 18 residues. The germline V gene encodes CDR1 MNHEY and CDR2 SMNVEV (reference sequence). The CDR3 protein is CASMRGRGHSSGANVLTF. The CDR3, as DNA: TGTGCCAGCATGAGGGGCAGGGGGCATAGTTCTGGGGCCAACGTCCTGACTTTC.

The chain is built from TRBV7-2 and TRBJ2-5, with 11 bases matching TRBD2. V lost 2 bases, J lost 1 base, and 3 bases stayed unmatched. Germline V CDR1 and CDR2: SGHTA, FQGNSA. This CDR3 contains 16 residues. In nucleotides, the CDR3 is TGTGCCAGCAGCTTAAAACTAGCGGGGGCCCAAGAGACCCAGTACTTC. Protein: CASSLKLAGAQETQYF.

This clone was counted a single time. In DNA, the CDR3 is TGTGCCAGCAGCGTAGGGCTAGCGGGAGGAGTGAATGAGCAGTTCTTC. It codes for CASSVGLAGGVNEQFF. The V call is TRBV9, the J call TRBJ2-1; 11 bases line up with TRBD2. V shed 0 bases, J shed 7 bases, and the junction held 6 bases outside the gene matches. The CDR3 loop spans 16 amino acids. Germline CDR1 is SGDLS and CDR2 is YYNGEE.